This T cell receptor beta chain is drawn from a study of blood T cell repertoires in COVID-19. As for the study in general: Sites across the United States, Italy and Spain contributed samples from acute and convalescent COVID-19. PBMCs, B-cell-depleted T cells, or T cells were the source of the cDNA or gDNA that made up the material.

CDR3 length equals 13 residues. Trimming pared 1 base from V and 4 bases from J, leaving 7 bases between. Germline V gene sequence: CDR1 LGHDT, CDR2 YNNKEL (reference sequence). Original processing notes: Estimation of nucleated cell counts was performed using reference gene primer amplification. Generated by immunoSEQ multiplex PCR, the TCRdb table keeps only in-frame clones and is missing some. The D gene and trimming were derived from the DNA, and the V and J assignments and clone size from that table. The profile shows 50,000 to 55,000 clones, about 82% of them singletons. The TCR comes from a woman of 80 years or more with acute or convalescent COVID-19. The sequenced sample consisted of peripheral blood. The chain joins TRBV3-1 (or the pseudogene TRBV3-2) to TRBJ1-2, with D unclear. CDR3 region: CASSQAVSYGYTF. As DNA, the CDR3 is TGTGCCAGCAGCCAAGCGGTGAGCTATGGCTACACCTTC.